These 20 T cell receptor beta chains originate from one sample sequenced in a study of cytomegalovirus exposure and HLA in healthy donors. The PCR had 60 Vbeta and 13 Jbeta primers. Profiling relied on immunoSEQ multiplex PCR, and the TCRdb table lists in-frame clones only, not all of them. The table has around 120,000 clones, roughly 85% seen once. Sequenced material: PBMCs. The receptor set was obtained from a woman in her thirties or forties in good health and CMV-seronegative.

The rearrangement uses TRBV2 and TRBJ2-1; possible D gene TRBD2, 6 bases. The CDR3 totals 14 residues. The germline V gene has CDR1 SNHLY and CDR2 FYNNEI. V shed 4 bases and J shed 7 bases, with 14 bases lying between them. DNA for the CDR3: TGTGCCAGCAGTGGTGGGCTAGCGCTAAATGAGCAGTTCTTC. Residues: CASSGGLALNEQFF.

This clone appeared a single time. The chain joins TRBV4-3 to TRBJ2-2; TRBD1 agrees at 8 bases. With V trimmed by 4 bases and J by 6 bases, 7 bases remained unmatched. Germline V lookup: CDR1 LGHNA, CDR2 YSLEER. The CDR3 length is 15 residues. CDR3 coding DNA: TGCGCCAGCAGCCCTCAACCACAGGGGGCCGGGGAGCTGTTTTTT. It codes for CASSPQPQGAGELFF.

This chain connects TRBV4-3 to TRBJ2-5; TRBD2 is a possible D gene (6 bases). This CDR3 spans 14 amino acids. V was cut by 0 bases and J by 4 bases, with 9 bases left in between. The germline gives CDR1 LGHNA, CDR2 YSLEER. The CDR3: CASSQDVGGETQYF. As DNA, the CDR3 is TGCGCCAGCAGCCAAGACGTGGGAGGAGAGACCCAGTACTTC.

The CDR3 loop is CASSTQGLNTGELFF. The CDR3 DNA reads TGTGCCAGCAGTACCCAGGGGTTGAACACCGGGGAGCTGTTTTTT. The chain recombines TRBV7-2 with TRBJ2-2; D is perhaps TRBD1 (6 bases). The V end was cut by 6 bases, the J end by 1 base, with 12 bases between. Germline V lookup: CDR1 SGHTA, CDR2 FQGNSA. The length of the CDR3 is 15 residues.

The V gene is TRBV30, the J gene TRBJ2-7; perhaps TRBD1 as D (6 bases). Trimming left V 0 bases short and J 3 bases short, with 6 bases between. Germline V gene sequence: CDR1 GTSNPN, CDR2 SVGIG (reference sequence). The CDR3 contains 12 residues. CDR3 bases: TGTGCCTGGAGTGTAGGGGGCTACGAGCAGTACTTC. It is translated as CAWSVGGYEQYF.

The chain links TRBV19 to TRBJ1-5; TRBD1 agrees at 7 bases. The germline CDR1 and CDR2 sequences are LNHDA and SQIVND (reference sequence). Unmatched junction bases numbered 4, after V lost 4 bases and J lost 7 bases. The CDR3 length is 13 residues. In DNA, the CDR3 is TGTGCCAGTAGTAGACAGGGTGGACAGCCCCAGCATTTT. Protein product: CASSRQGGQPQHF.

The V and J genes are TRBV4-3 and TRBJ1-2; TRBD1 is a possible D gene (6 bases). Trimming pared 4 bases from V and 4 bases from J, leaving 16 bases between. CDR1 and CDR2 from the germline V gene are LGHNA and YSLEER. The CDR3 runs to 15 residues. The CDR3 DNA follows: TGCGCCAGCAGCCCCTTAGCAGGGGCAGCCTATGGCTACACCTTC. Amino acids: CASSPLAGAAYGYTF.

The chain recombines TRBV6-6 with TRBJ1-4; possible D gene TRBD1, 5 bases. V was clipped by 5 bases and J by 8 bases, with 12 bases between them. This CDR3 contains 13 residues. CDR1 and CDR2 (germline): MNHNY, SVGAGI (reference sequence). In nucleotides, the CDR3 is TGTGCCAGCAGTCCCCAGGGTAGGGAAAAACTGTTTTTT. Protein: CASSPQGREKLFF.

J is TRBJ1-2 and V is TRBV6-6; 8 bases fit TRBD1. The CDR3 is 14 amino acids. CDR1 is MNHNY and CDR2 is SVGAGI in the germline V gene (reference sequence). V lost 5 bases and J lost 5; bases outside the gene matches: 7. The CDR3: CASSASGTGYGYTF. The DNA of the CDR3 is TGTGCCAGCAGTGCCTCCGGGACAGGATATGGCTACACCTTC.

This chain connects TRBV25-1 to TRBJ2-4; a weak D match, TRBD1 (5 bases). V was clipped by 1 base and J by 1 base, with 5 bases between them. The CDR3 contains 14 residues. CDR1 is MGHDK and CDR2 is SYGVNS in the germline V gene. The CDR3 bases are TGTGCCAGCAGTGAATCAGGGGCCAAAAACATTCAGTACTTC. Encoded protein: CASSESGAKNIQYF.

This sequence joins TRBV7-2 and TRBJ2-1; 9 nucleotides match TRBD1. Germline CDR1 SGHTA, CDR2 FQGNSA. The J segment lost 7 bases and the V segment lost 5 bases, leaving 12 bases of the junction unmatched. The CDR3 totals 16 residues. The CDR3 DNA is TGTGCCAGCAGCCCCCCAAGGACAGGGGCGGGAAATGAGCAGTTCTTC. The encoded protein is CASSPPRTGAGNEQFF.

On this clone: Additional DNA sequences in this sample encode the identical CDR3. The chain employs TRBV5-1 and TRBJ2-3, with D maybe TRBD2 (7 bases). Between the trimmed V and J ends, which lost 2 bases and 4 bases, there was a span of 8 bases. Germline CDR1 and CDR2: SGHRS and YFSETQ. This CDR3 has 13 amino acids. The DNA of the CDR3 is TGCGCCAGCAGCTTAGGGGGGGCAGATACGCAGTATTTT. This sequence encodes CASSLGGADTQYF.

The chain carries TRBV7-9 and TRBJ2-1; 10 nucleotides agree with TRBD2. Germline loops: CDR1 SEHNR, CDR2 FQNEAQ (reference sequence). V shed 1 base, J shed 4 bases, and the junction held 4 bases outside the gene matches. The CDR3 consists of 16 residues. The CDR3 DNA reads as TGTGCCAGCAGCTTAGGAGGTAGCGGGGGGTACAATGAGCAGTTCTTC. Protein sequence: CASSLGGSGGYNEQFF.

V is TRBV2 and J is TRBJ2-1; perhaps TRBD1 as D (6 bases). CDR3 length: 12 residues. CDR1 is SNHLY, CDR2 FYNNEI, per germline. V was cut by 5 bases and J by 12 bases, with 14 bases left in between. In nucleotides, the CDR3 is TGTGCCAGCAGTTCCACAGGGATCGGGCAGTTCTTC. It yields the protein CASSSTGIGQFF.

A remark on this clone: One end of the junction does not line up with germline, which may come from a read error. The chain combines TRBV7-9 with TRBJ1-2; D call uncertain. Germline CDR1 is SEHNR and CDR2 is FQNEAQ (reference sequence). This CDR3 is 15 amino acids long. The CDR3 DNA reads as TGTTCCAGCAGCCCTTACATATCTCCTAACTATGGCTACACCTTC. Its protein is CSSSPYISPNYGYTF.

The chain has TRBV6-5 and TRBJ2-5, with 7 bases identical to TRBD1. The CDR3 consists of 15 residues. From germline, CDR1 is MNHEY and CDR2 SVGAGI. V lost 6 bases, J lost 2 bases, and 9 bases stayed unmatched. The CDR3 nucleotides read TGTGCCAGCAGCCGGGGACAGTACTTTCAAGAGACCCAGTACTTC. It codes for CASSRGQYFQETQYF.

V and J are TRBV29-1 and TRBJ1-2; TRBD1 aligns across 7 bases. The germline gives CDR1 SQVTM, CDR2 ANQGSEA. The CDR3 is 12 residues long. The junction had 7 bases not matched to a gene; V was cut back by 6 bases and J by 6 bases. As DNA, the CDR3 is TGCAGCGTCCAGAACAGGGGCCATGGCTACACCTTC. Translating gives CSVQNRGHGYTF.

V usage is TRBV30 and J usage is TRBJ1-4; possibly TRBD1 for D (5 bases). Between the trimmed V and J ends, which lost 5 bases and 4 bases, there was a span of 11 bases. Germline assignment: CDR1 GTSNPN and CDR2 SVGIG (reference sequence). The CDR3 sequence is 13 residues long. The CDR3 sequence: CAWAPGVNEKLFF. Written as DNA, the CDR3 is TGTGCCTGGGCCCCGGGGGTTAATGAAAAACTGTTTTTT.

The chain couples TRBV6-6 to TRBJ2-7; 8 bases agree with TRBD2. The J segment lost 0 bases and the V segment lost 9 bases, leaving 13 bases of the junction unmatched. CDR3 length: 16 amino acids. CDR1 MNHNY and CDR2 SVGAGI come from the germline V gene (reference sequence). The CDR3: CASSEGAGANSYEQYF. Written as DNA, the CDR3 is TGTGCCAGTTCTGAGGGAGCGGGAGCCAACTCCTACGAGCAGTACTTC.

CDR3 sequence reads: CASSLEPPGSSITGELFF. The CDR3 coding sequence is TGTGCCAGCAGCTTAGAACCCCCGGGGTCAAGCATCACCGGGGAGCTGTTTTTT. This chain joins TRBV7-2 and TRBJ2-2; TRBD2 is a possible D gene (5 bases). The germline gives CDR1 SGHTA, CDR2 FQGNSA. Trimming removed 1 base from V and 4 bases from J, with 19 bases in between. This CDR3 has 18 amino acids.